This T cell receptor (beta chain) comes out of a study of cytomegalovirus exposure and HLA in healthy donors. Overall study findings and caveats: In an earlier analysis, about 90% or about 30%: the productive usage of most TCR beta V segments. Altogether, 160 or so TCR beta chains were recorded as cytomegalovirus-associated.

About this clone itself: The antigen remains unidentified.

The V and J ends lost 5 bases and 12 bases, in that order; junction bases with no gene match: 3. The CDR3 runs to 12 residues. Looked up from germline, CDR1 is SGHTA and CDR2 is FQGNSA. PCR primers comprised 60 Vbeta and 13 Jbeta primers. Some clones are missing from TCRdb's copy, which holds only in-frame ones; the method was immunoSEQ multiplex PCR. The repertoire consists of 150,000 to 200,000 clones, with around 81% occurring once and the leading ten covering roughly 5%. This chain connects TRBV7-2 to TRBJ1-6, with 8 bases identical to TRBD1. This TCR was sampled from a woman aged 18-29 years in good health and CMV-seropositive. Sequencing used PBMCs. CDR3 protein: CASSEQGGPLHF. DNA for the CDR3: TGTGCCAGCAGCGAACAGGGGGGACCCCTCCACTTT.